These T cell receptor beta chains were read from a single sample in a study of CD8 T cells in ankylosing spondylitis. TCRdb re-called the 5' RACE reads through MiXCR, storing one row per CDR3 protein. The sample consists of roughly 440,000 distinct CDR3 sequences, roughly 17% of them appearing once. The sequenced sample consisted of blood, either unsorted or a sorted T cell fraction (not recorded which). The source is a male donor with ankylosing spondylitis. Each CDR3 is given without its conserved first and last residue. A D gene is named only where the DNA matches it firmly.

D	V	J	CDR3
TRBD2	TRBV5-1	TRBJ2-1	ASSLEASGNYEQF
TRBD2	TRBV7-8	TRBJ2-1	ASSLVGGRASNEQF
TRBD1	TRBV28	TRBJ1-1	ASNGGGAGNTEAF
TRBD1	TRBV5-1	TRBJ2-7	ASSLGQALEQY
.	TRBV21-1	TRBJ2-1	ASSKEASAEGNEQF
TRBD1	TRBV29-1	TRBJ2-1	SALLPGQGSNEQF
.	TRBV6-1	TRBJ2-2	ASTPLTVANTGELF
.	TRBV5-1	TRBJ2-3	ASQGERADTQY
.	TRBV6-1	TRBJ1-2	ASSEVPGTNYGYT
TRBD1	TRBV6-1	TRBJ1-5	ASSPFGQGSNQPQH
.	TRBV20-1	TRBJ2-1	SARARTEQF
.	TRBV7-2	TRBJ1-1	ASSPRRVHEAF
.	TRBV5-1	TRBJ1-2	ASSLDVTGYT
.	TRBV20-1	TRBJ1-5	SALDGKPNQPQH
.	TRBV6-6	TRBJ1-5	ASTGMEGQPQH
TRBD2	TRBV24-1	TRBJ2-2	ATSDFRLAGDTGELF
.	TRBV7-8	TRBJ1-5	ASSLDGISNQPQH
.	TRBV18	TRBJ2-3	ASSTLGSTDTQY
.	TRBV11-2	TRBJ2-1	ASSLAFNEQF
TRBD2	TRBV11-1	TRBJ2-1	ASSFWLAGGPRGGNEQF
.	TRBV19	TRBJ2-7	ASSSLTDSYEQY
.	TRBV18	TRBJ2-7	ASSPNGLGGDSSYEQY
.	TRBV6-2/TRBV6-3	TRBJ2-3	ASSPQGSASTDTQY
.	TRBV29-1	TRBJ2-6	SVDTLANVLT
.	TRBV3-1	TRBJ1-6	ASSQKGGVDSPLH
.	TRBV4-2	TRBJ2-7	ASSQDLGQREQY
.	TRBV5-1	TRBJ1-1	ASSSLAGLEVGNTEAF
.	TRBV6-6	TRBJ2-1	ASSYSTWDEQF
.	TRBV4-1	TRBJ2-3	ASSHPTSTDTQY